This T cell receptor beta chain was captured by sequencing in a study of blood T cell repertoires in COVID-19. J gave up 5 bases and V 2 bases, and 7 bases lay outside the gene matches. Germline assignment: CDR1 LGHDT and CDR2 YNNKEL (reference sequence). CDR3 length equals 16 residues. Here immunoSEQ multiplex PCR was the method, and the copy in TCRdb shows in-frame clones only, minus some. This sample has fewer than 250,000 clones, with about nine tenths found just once. V and J are TRBV3-1 (or the pseudogene TRBV3-2) and TRBJ2-1; 9 bases match TRBD1. The receptor's source is a middle-aged man with acute or convalescent COVID-19. Sequences were obtained from peripheral blood. CDR3 amino acids: CASSQRGQGLNNEQFF. CDR3 DNA: TGTGCCAGCAGCCAAAGGGGACAGGGTCTTAACAATGAGCAGTTCTTC.